The 19 T cell receptor beta chains reported below all come from one sample, sequenced in a study of tumor-infiltrating lymphocytes in primary liver carcinoma. Using a constant-region primer together with ProtoScript II reverse transcriptase, TCR beta cDNA was made from roughly 520 ng of total RNA. Three rounds of nested multiplex PCR with slightly modified ARM-PCR produced TCR beta libraries. TRBV1-TRBV30 forward primers paired with a C-beta reverse primer drove the first two PCR rounds, 10 cycles each. TCRdb recomputed calls from the multiplex PCR reads with MiXCR, one row per CDR3 protein. This sample has 150,000 to 200,000 distinct CDR3 sequences, with around four fifths found just once. Co-extracting RNA and DNA was done with about 17-31 mg of unsorted bulk tissue as input. The sequencing sample was made of tumor tissue from primary liver carcinoma. These receptors were obtained from a man in his forties or fifties with primary liver carcinoma and hepatitis B virus infection.

A note on this clonotype: A read error may be the cause here, since a much bigger clone is one base away. The chain links TRBV28 to TRBJ2-1, with TRBD1 matching over 11 bases. J lost 7 bases, V lost 8 bases, and 7 bases had no gene match. The CDR3 loop spans 14 amino acids. In germline, CDR1 is MDHEN, CDR2 SYDVKM. The CDR3 protein is CASYGGQGENEQFF. The CDR3 DNA is TGTGCCAGCTATGGGGGACAGGGGGAGAATGAGCAGTTCTTC.

The genes are TRBV5-4 and TRBJ2-3; D gene uncertain. Trimming left V 7 bases short and J 2 bases short, with 14 bases between. Looked up from germline, CDR1 is SGHNT and CDR2 is YYREEE (reference sequence). This CDR3 has 14 residues. The CDR3 nucleotides are TGTGCCAGCTGCGAGAAGGACGACACAGATACGCAGTATTTT. This sequence encodes CASCEKDDTDTQYF. The full variable domain, completed using reference TRBV5-4 and TRBJ2-3, is ETGVTQSPTHLIKTRGQQVTLRCSSQSGHNTVSWYQQALGQGPQFIFQYYREEENGRGNFPPRFSGLQFPNYSSELNVNALELDDSALYLCASCEKDDTDTQYFGPGTRLTVL.

The J gene is TRBJ2-7, the V gene TRBV6-1, with unresolved D. The CDR3 length is 13 residues. Trimming removed 2 bases at V and 10 bases at J, with 15 bases between. Per the germline V gene, CDR1 is MNHNS and CDR2 is SASEGT. CDR3 protein: CASSETYNLGQYF. CDR3 DNA sequence: TGTGCCAGCAGTGAAACTTACAACCTCGGTCAGTACTTC.

Concerning this clonotype itself: A read error may be the cause here, since a much bigger clone is one base away. The gene calls are TRBV5-4 and TRBJ2-3; D gene uncertain. Germline V lookup: CDR1 SGHNT, CDR2 YYREEE (reference sequence). There are 14 residues in the CDR3. The CDR3 here is CTSSRTSSTDTQYF. CDR3 nucleotide sequence: TGTACCAGCAGCCGGACGTCTAGCACAGATACGCAGTATTTT.

As to this clonotype: At one boundary the junction diverges from the germline segment, which might be a read error. This chain connects TRBV11-2 to TRBJ2-7, with a weak D call TRBD1 (5 bases). The CDR3 has 15 residues. Germline CDR1 is SGHAT and CDR2 is FQNNGV. The CDR3, as DNA: TGTGCCAACAGCTTATCGGCAGGGTTTTCATACGAGCAATACTTC. This sequence encodes CANSLSAGFSYEQYF.

This clonotype was detected a few times. This chain links TRBV5-5 with TRBJ1-1; D not resolved. The CDR3 consists of 15 residues. V lost 6 bases and J 4 bases, leaving 19 bases between the germline ends. Per germline, CDR1 SGHKS and CDR2 YYEKEE (reference sequence). CDR3 loop: CASNHEGKRCTEAFF. As DNA, the CDR3 is TGTGCCAGCAACCATGAGGGTAAGCGGTGCACTGAAGCTTTCTTT. Based on the CDR3 plus reference TRBV5-5 and TRBJ1-1, the full variable domain is DAGVTQSPTHLIKTRGQQVTLRCSPISGHKSVSWYQQVLGQGPQFIFQYYEKEERGRGNFPDRFSARQFPNYSSELNVNALLLGDSALYLCASNHEGKRCTEAFFGQGTRLTVV.

This chain links TRBV4-2 with TRBJ2-1; 7 bases match TRBD1. Germline lookup yields CDR1 LGHNA and CDR2 YNFKEQ. V lost 10 bases to trimming and J lost 3 bases; unmatched junction nucleotides: 21. The CDR3 has 18 residues. CDR3 in DNA: TGTGCCATCAACCAAGATTGGAGGACAGGCAGAGTCTACAATGAGCAGTTCTTC. Translation gives CAINQDWRTGRVYNEQFF.

For this clonotype: Germline is not matched at one junction end, which may reflect a read error. The chain combines TRBV11-1 with TRBJ2-2; D is possibly TRBD1 or TRBD2 (5 bases each). The germline CDR1 and CDR2 sequences are SGHAT and FQDESV (reference sequence). The CDR3 is 15 residues long. In DNA form, the CDR3 reads TGTGCCAGCAGCTATACAGGAGCTTTCTCCGGGGAGCTATATTTT. It encodes CASSYTGAFSGELYF.

Relative to its sample, this clonotype is medium-sized (0.01 to 0.1%). J is TRBJ2-7 and V is TRBV5-4; TRBD1 matches at 8 bases. The CDR3 is made up of 15 amino acids. Germline V gene data show CDR1 as SGHNT and CDR2 as YYREEE (reference sequence). Losses at the gene ends were 3 bases for V and 6 bases for J; bases not matched to a gene: 11. DNA for the CDR3: TGTGCCAGCAGCTCTGGGACAGGCGCGAGAGGCGAGCAGTACTTC. Translating gives CASSSGTGARGEQYF. Together with reference TRBV5-4 and TRBJ2-7, the CDR3 gives the full variable domain: ETGVTQSPTHLIKTRGQQVTLRCSSQSGHNTVSWYQQALGQGPQFIFQYYREEENGRGNFPPRFSGLQFPNYSSELNVNALELDDSALYLCASSSGTGARGEQYFGPGTRLTVT.

CDR3 sequence (DNA): TGTACCAACAGTGCCTTAAGGACTAGCTCTACCAAAAACATTCAGTACTTC. Amino acid sequence: CTNSALRTSSTKNIQYF. V and J are TRBV6-1 and TRBJ2-4; 8 bases line up with TRBD2. CDR3 length: 17 residues. CDR1 and CDR2 from the germline V gene are MNHNS and SASEGT.

This clonotype was counted only a few times. CDR3 protein: CRGRGREGRNPTDTQYF. In DNA, the CDR3 is TGCAGGGGCCGGGGGCGGGAGGGCCGAAACCCCACAGATACGCAGTATTTT. The chain carries TRBV20-1 and TRBJ2-3; 9 nucleotides agree with TRBD2. The germline CDR1 and CDR2 sequences are DFQATT and SNEGSKA (reference sequence). The CDR3 totals 17 residues.

In regard to this clonotype: An end of the junction differs from the germline gene, which may be a read error. V and J are TRBV11-2 and TRBJ2-6, with 8 bases fitting TRBD1. In germline, CDR1 is SGHAT, CDR2 FQNNGV. The CDR3 covers 21 residues. The CDR3 DNA reads TGTGCCAACAGCATGGGGGGAGACAGGGGCATTTCCTTCTCTGGGGCCGACGTCCTGACTTTC. Protein sequence: CANSMGGDRGISFSGADVLTF.

In the case of this clonotype: The germline gene is not matched at one end of the junction; a read error may be the cause. V and J are TRBV6-6 and TRBJ1-1; a weak D match, TRBD1 (6 bases). The germline V gene encodes CDR1 MNHNY and CDR2 SVGAGI (reference sequence). CDR3 length: 13 amino acids. The CDR3 sequence: CASSTRGTTEALF. The CDR3 bases are TGTGCCAGCAGCACAAGGGGGACTACTGAAGCTCTTTTT.

On this clonotype: At one end, the junction sequence differs from germline, possibly due to a read error. The chain couples TRBV29-1 to TRBJ2-2; D might be TRBD2 (6 bases). The germline CDR1 and CDR2 sequences are SQVTM and ANQGSEA. The CDR3 is made up of 15 amino acids. CDR3 residues: CSVGTNAVNTGEMFF. The CDR3 nucleotides read TGCAGCGTTGGGACTAACGCGGTGAACACCGGGGAGATGTTTTTT.

This clonotype was seen a single time. The chain employs TRBV29-1 and TRBJ2-4; TRBD1 is a possible D gene (6 bases). Germline V gene lookup returns CDR1 SQVTM and CDR2 ANQGSEA. The V end lost 8 bases, the J end lost 7 bases, and 24 bases lay between the germline ends. This CDR3 has 15 residues. CDR3: CSIAEGGSGLNIQYF. Here the CDR3 DNA reads TGCAGCATCGCTGAAGGGGGATCGGGCCTTAACATTCAGTACTTC.

About this clonotype itself: A much larger clone differs from this one at a single base, so this may be a read error. The V call is TRBV6-4, the J call TRBJ2-3; maybe TRBD2 (5 bases). Germline V gene sequence: CDR1 MRHNA, CDR2 SNTAGT. CDR3 size: 15 residues. DNA for the CDR3: TGTGCCAGCAGTGACTCCGCGGGCAGCACAGATGCGCAGTATTTT. Translation gives CASSDSAGSTDAQYF.

Notes on this clonotype: The missing conserved phenylalanine or tryptophan at the end of this CDR3 makes a read error likely. The DNA is omitted, as the CDR3 cannot be located on it reliably, and the CDR3 follows TCRdb's listing. The CDR3 is CSVAGGWGMITEDFL. V gene TRBV29-1 combines with J gene TRBJ1-1; TRBD1 is the table's D call, not checked against the DNA. 15 amino acids form the CDR3, both terminal residues included. Germline CDR1 reads SQVTM; CDR2 reads ANQGSEA.

A note on this clonotype: One end of the junction varies from germline; a read error may be responsible. The chain is built from TRBV10-3 and TRBJ1-1; D is unresolved. This CDR3 has 13 amino acids. CDR1 and CDR2 (germline): ENHRY, SYGVKD. CDR3 amino acids: CAISVRTYTEAFF. The CDR3 bases are TGTGCCATCAGTGTTAGGACGTACACTGAAGCCTTCTTT.

The sample holds many counts of this clonotype. The CDR3 reads CASSPSTGSGNTIYF. CDR3 sequence (DNA): TGTGCCAGCAGCCCCTCGACAGGGAGTGGAAACACCATATATTTT. This chain joins TRBV28 and TRBJ1-3, with 7 bases matching TRBD1. Germline lookup yields CDR1 MDHEN and CDR2 SYDVKM. With V trimmed by 6 bases and J by 3 bases, 8 bases remained unmatched. The CDR3 covers 15 residues.